Described below is a single T cell receptor beta chain sequence and its context. Its cognate antigen is unknown. V lost 5 bases, J lost 4 bases, and 17 bases lay in between. In germline, CDR1 is SNHLY, CDR2 FYNNEI. The length of the CDR3 is 15 residues. The data stem from a study of T cell repertoires in ileal Crohn's disease. At the level of the study: 35% were active smokers at surgery; median disease duration was around 7.9 years.

The method was immunoSEQ multiplex PCR; TCRdb's version includes in-frame clones alone and lacks a portion of them. Of 3,000 to 4,000 clones in the sample, about four fifths were seen once. The study's findings and limits: Compared with CD4 T cells, sorted CD8 cells carried more expanded clones. All patients with clonality above 26.8% had endoscopic recurrence. Clonal expansions were more frequent in active smokers than non-smokers at surgery.

The sequenced material came from ileal tissue. The V gene is TRBV2, the J gene TRBJ2-5; weak D call: TRBD2 (5 bases). The sequence was obtained from an adult with Crohn's disease. CDR3 nucleotides: TGTGCCAGCAGTCCTCAGACCGGGAACCGAGAGACCCAGTACTTC. It encodes CASSPQTGNRETQYF.